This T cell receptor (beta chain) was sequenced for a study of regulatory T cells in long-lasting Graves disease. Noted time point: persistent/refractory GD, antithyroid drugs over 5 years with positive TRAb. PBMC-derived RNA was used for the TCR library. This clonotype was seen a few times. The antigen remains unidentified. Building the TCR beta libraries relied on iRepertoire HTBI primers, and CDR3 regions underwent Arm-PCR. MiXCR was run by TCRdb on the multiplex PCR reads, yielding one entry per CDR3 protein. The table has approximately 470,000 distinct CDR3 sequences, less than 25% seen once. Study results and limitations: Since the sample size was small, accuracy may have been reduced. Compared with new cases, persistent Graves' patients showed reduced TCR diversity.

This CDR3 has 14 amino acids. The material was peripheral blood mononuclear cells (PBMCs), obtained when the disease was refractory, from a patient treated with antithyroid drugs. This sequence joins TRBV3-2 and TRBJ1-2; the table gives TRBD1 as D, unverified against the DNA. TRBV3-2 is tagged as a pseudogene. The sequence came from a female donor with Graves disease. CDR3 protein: CASSQDRDRHGYTF. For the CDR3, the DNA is TGTGCCAGCAGCCAAGATCGAGACAGACATGGCTACACCTTC.